The rows below give T cell receptor beta chains drawn from one sample of a study of blood T cell repertoires in COVID-19. Assay used: immunoSEQ multiplex PCR; TCRdb lists only in-frame clones, some missing. The sample lists around 97,000 clones; approximately 87% were seen once. Specimen: peripheral blood. All receptors derive from a human donor in a cohort sampled during active or convalescent COVID-19. Each CDR3 is given with its conserved first and last residue. D genes are given only for firm matches. Size is omitted from some rows. Given values are once, few, many or a class for expanded clones.

v_gene	abundance	j_gene	d_gene	CDR3aa	CDR3nt
TRBV11-3	-	TRBJ2-3	TRBD2	CASSRGVAGVTQYF	TGTGCCAGCAGCCGCGGAGTAGCGGGGGTTACGCAGTATTTT
TRBV19	-	TRBJ2-7	-	CASAPGDLGEQYF	TGTGCCAGTGCGCCAGGGGACCTGGGCGAGCAGTACTTC
TRBV7-9	-	TRBJ2-7	-	CASSPMTVYEQYF	TGTGCCAGCAGCCCAATGACAGTCTACGAGCAGTACTTC
TRBV28	-	TRBJ2-5	TRBD1	CASSLGTGNQETQYF	TGTGCCAGCAGTTTAGGGACAGGGAACCAAGAGACCCAGTACTTC
TRBV7-8	-	TRBJ1-3	TRBD1	CASSRGQVNSGNTIYF	TGTGCCAGCAGCCGAGGACAGGTCAACTCTGGAAACACCATATATTTT
TRBV30	-	TRBJ1-2	-	CAWSVYREGYTF	TGTGCCTGGAGTGTCTACAGGGAAGGCTACACCTTC
TRBV24-1	-	TRBJ1-5	-	CATSSGEYSNQPQHF	TGTGCCACCAGCTCAGGGGAGTATAGCAATCAGCCCCAGCATTTT
TRBV30	few	TRBJ2-1	-	CAWSPPEEWASINEQFF	TGTGCCTGGAGTCCCCCTGAAGAGTGGGCTAGCATCAATGAGCAGTTCTTC
TRBV7-3	once	TRBJ2-1	TRBD2	CASSRELAGGGNEQFF	TGTGCCAGCAGCCGCGAACTAGCGGGGGGAGGCAATGAGCAGTTCTTC
TRBV4-2	-	TRBJ2-5	-	CASSQVQARGETQYF	TGTGCCAGCAGCCAAGTTCAGGCTCGGGGAGAGACCCAGTACTTC
TRBV10-3	-	TRBJ1-5	-	CAISESGGSGGNGQPQHF	TGTGCCATCAGTGAGTCGGGAGGGAGTGGCGGCAATGGTCAGCCCCAGCATTTT
TRBV18	-	TRBJ1-1	-	CASSQREETEAFF	TGTGCCAGCTCACAAAGGGAGGAGACTGAAGCTTTCTTT
TRBV29-1	-	TRBJ1-4	-	CSVTATNEKLFF	TGCAGCGTTACTGCGACTAATGAAAAACTGTTTTTT
TRBV19	once	TRBJ1-1	-	CASSTTGNTEAFF	TGTGCCAGTAGTACCACAGGGAACACTGAAGCTTTCTTT
TRBV5-1	-	TRBJ1-5	-	CASSLAGSQPQHF	TGCGCCAGCAGCTTGGCGGGTAGTCAGCCCCAGCATTTT
TRBV18	-	TRBJ2-7	TRBD1	CASSPPPWDRSSYEQYF	TGTGCCAGCTCACCTCCTCCGTGGGACAGGAGCTCCTACGAGCAGTACTTC
TRBV4-1	-	TRBJ1-2	-	CASSQGRDMYVGGYTF	TGCGCCAGCAGCCAGGGACGGGACATGTATGTGGGGGGCTACACCTTC
TRBV5-1	-	TRBJ1-1	TRBD1	CASSSPGQGATEAFF	TGCGCCAGCAGCTCACCGGGACAGGGAGCCACTGAAGCTTTCTTT
TRBV5-8	-	TRBJ1-5	TRBD1	CASSWGQIDQPQHF	TGTGCCAGCAGCTGGGGACAGATTGATCAGCCCCAGCATTTT
TRBV4-2	-	TRBJ1-4	-	CASTPFPNRDEKLFF	TGTGCCAGCACCCCGTTTCCTAACCGGGATGAAAAACTGTTTTTT
TRBV27	-	TRBJ2-3	-	CASSYNHGRTYTQYF	TGTGCCAGCAGTTACAATCACGGACGGACATATACGCAGTATTTT
TRBV19	-	TRBJ2-1	-	CASSITSGEAREQFF	TGTGCCAGTAGTATCACCAGCGGAGAAGCGAGGGAGCAGTTCTTC
TRBV3-1/TRBV3-2	-	TRBJ2-7	TRBD2	CASSPIAGGIVEQYF	TGTGCCAGCAGCCCGATAGCGGGGGGAATCGTCGAGCAGTACTTC